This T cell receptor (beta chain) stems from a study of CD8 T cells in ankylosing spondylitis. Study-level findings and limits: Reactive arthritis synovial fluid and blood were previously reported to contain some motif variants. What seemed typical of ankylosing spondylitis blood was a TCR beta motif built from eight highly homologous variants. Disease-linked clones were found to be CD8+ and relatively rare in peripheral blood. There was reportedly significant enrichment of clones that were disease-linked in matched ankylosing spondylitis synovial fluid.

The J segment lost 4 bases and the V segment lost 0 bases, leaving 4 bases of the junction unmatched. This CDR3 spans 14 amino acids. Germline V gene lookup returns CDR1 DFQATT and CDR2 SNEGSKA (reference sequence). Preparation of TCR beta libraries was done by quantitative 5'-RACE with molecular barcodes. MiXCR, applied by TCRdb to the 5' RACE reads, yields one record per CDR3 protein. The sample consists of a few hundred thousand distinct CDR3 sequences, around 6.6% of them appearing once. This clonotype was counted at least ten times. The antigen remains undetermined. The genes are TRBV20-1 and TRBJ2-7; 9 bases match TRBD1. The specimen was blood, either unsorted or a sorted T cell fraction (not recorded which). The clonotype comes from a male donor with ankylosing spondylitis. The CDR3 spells CSARDGTGKYEQYF. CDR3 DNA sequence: TGCAGTGCTAGAGATGGGACAGGGAAGTACGAGCAGTACTTC.